This TCR beta chain was identified in a study of blood T cell repertoires in COVID-19. Here immunoSEQ multiplex PCR was the method, and the copy in TCRdb shows in-frame clones only, minus some. This table holds about 180,000 clones, just over 85% found once. Between the trimmed V and J ends, which lost 1 base and 4 bases, there was a span of 11 bases. The CDR3 is 15 amino acids. Germline CDR1 is MNHNS and CDR2 is SASEGT. The sequencing input was peripheral blood. The receptor comes from a man in his fifties with active or convalescent COVID-19. This sequence joins TRBV6-1 and TRBJ1-5; weak D call: TRBD1 (5 bases). CDR3 sequence (DNA): TGTGCCAGCAGTGAAGGGGGGGGTTTAAATCAGCCCCAGCATTTT. Its translation: CASSEGGGLNQPQHF.